A single sample gave rise to the 21 T cell receptor beta chains below, sequenced in a study of blood T cell repertoires in COVID-19. Profiling relied on immunoSEQ multiplex PCR, and the TCRdb table lists in-frame clones only, not all of them. The sample carries 70,000 to 95,000 clones, roughly 77% recorded once. Source material: peripheral blood. These receptors came from a human donor in a cohort sampled during active COVID-19.

The chain is built from TRBV5-5 and TRBJ1-4; D possibly corresponds to TRBD1 (5 bases). Germline V gene lookup returns CDR1 SGHKS and CDR2 YYEKEE (reference sequence). V was cut by 0 bases and J by 5 bases, with 11 bases left in between. The CDR3 contains 15 residues. CDR3: CASSLAVRVNEKLFF. The CDR3 DNA follows: TGTGCCAGCAGCTTGGCAGTCAGGGTAAATGAAAAACTGTTTTTT.

V gene TRBV7-3 combines with J gene TRBJ2-3; 7 nucleotides match TRBD2. Germline CDR1 SGHTA, CDR2 FQGTGA. With 5 bases clipped from V and 6 bases from J, the junction kept 11 bases outside the gene matches. This CDR3 has 15 residues. CDR3 amino acids: CASSPSALAVDTQYF. As DNA, the CDR3 is TGTGCCAGCAGCCCGTCAGCGCTAGCGGTGGATACGCAGTATTTT.

The chain combines TRBV5-8 with TRBJ2-5; the D gene is possibly TRBD1 (6 bases). Trimming removed 4 bases from V and 6 bases from J, with 25 bases in between. Germline CDR1 is SGHTS and CDR2 is YDEGEE. This CDR3 spans 17 amino acids. CDR3 sequence reads: CASSTHQTGNWRQTQYF. The CDR3 coding sequence is TGTGCCAGCAGCACCCACCAAACAGGGAATTGGAGGCAGACCCAGTACTTC.

The V gene is TRBV15, the J gene TRBJ1-1; possibly TRBD1 for D (6 bases). Trimming took off 4 bases at V and 10 bases at J, with 28 bases between the two ends. Per germline, CDR1 LNHNV and CDR2 YYDKDF (reference sequence). There are 17 residues in the CDR3. Here the CDR3 reads CATSTGGERQAARGAFF. CDR3 nucleotide sequence: TGTGCCACCAGCACCGGGGGGGAACGACAGGCAGCTCGAGGAGCTTTCTTT.

This sequence joins TRBV6-5 and TRBJ2-3; 9 bases agree with TRBD2. V lost 4 bases to trimming and J lost 4 bases; unmatched junction nucleotides: 3. The CDR3 has 14 residues. Germline-derived CDR1 and CDR2 are MNHEY and SVGAGI. The CDR3 is CASSFSGGPDTQYF. In nucleotides, the CDR3 is TGTGCCAGCAGTTTTAGCGGGGGACCAGATACGCAGTATTTT.

By frequency in the sample, this clone is medium-sized. The V gene is TRBV2, the J gene TRBJ1-1, with 7 bases lining up with TRBD1. This CDR3 contains 14 residues. After removal of 7 bases from V and 1 base from J, the junction contained 6 bases not matched to a gene. CDR1 SNHLY and CDR2 FYNNEI come from the germline V gene. The chain's CDR3 is CASTLWTGNTEAFF. The CDR3 DNA sequence: TGTGCCAGCACCCTATGGACAGGGAACACTGAAGCTTTCTTT.

This chain links TRBV5-1 with TRBJ1-1; unclear D gene. This CDR3 contains 14 residues. Germline-derived CDR1 and CDR2 are SGHRS and YFSETQ. V lost 6 bases to trimming and J lost 10 bases, with 22 bases between them. In DNA, the CDR3 is TGCGCCAGCACCGACGGGAAGGCCTCGGGATCAGCTTTCTTT. Translation: CASTDGKASGSAFF.

This chain uses TRBV3-1 (or the pseudogene TRBV3-2) with TRBJ1-6, with a tentative D call TRBD1 (6 bases). The germline V gene has CDR1 LGHDT and CDR2 YNNKEL (reference sequence). This CDR3 is built from 15 residues. Trimming removed 1 base from V and 7 bases from J, with 11 bases in between. Here the CDR3 reads CASSQVSGENSPLHF. CDR3 nucleotides: TGTGCCAGCAGCCAAGTTTCAGGGGAAAATTCACCCCTCCACTTT.

The table lists this clone with a count of one. This chain joins TRBV11-2 and TRBJ2-4, with D maybe TRBD2 (5 bases). Germline V CDR1 and CDR2: SGHAT, FQNNGV. The V end lost 5 bases, the J end lost 6 bases, and 17 bases lay between the germline ends. The CDR3 loop spans 15 amino acids. In DNA form, the CDR3 reads TGTGCCAGCAGCCCCCGGAGGCAAATGGCAAACATTCAGTACTTC. Translation gives CASSPRRQMANIQYF.

The rearrangement uses TRBV12-1 and TRBJ1-2. TRBV12-1 is a pseudogene locus. This CDR3 spans 13 amino acids. The CDR3: CASSPRMRFVYTF. In DNA, the CDR3 is TGTGCCAGCAGCCCCCGTATGAGGTTCGTATACACCTTC.

The chain recombines TRBV6-5 with TRBJ1-1; D ambiguous. V was pared by 4 bases and J by 7 bases, with 13 bases between. Per germline, CDR1 MNHEY and CDR2 SVGAGI. CDR3 size: 13 residues. The CDR3 bases are TGTGCCAGCAGTTTTGGGTCGGGGAGTGAAGCTTTCTTT. It specifies CASSFGSGSEAFF.

The chain's CDR3 is CAISEQQRGGLNEQFF. DNA for the CDR3: TGTGCCATCAGTGAGCAACAGCGGGGGGGCCTCAATGAGCAGTTCTTC. V and J are TRBV10-3 and TRBJ2-1, with 10 bases that match TRBD2. CDR3 length equals 16 residues. Germline CDR1 is ENHRY and CDR2 is SYGVKD. With V trimmed by 2 bases and J by 6 bases, 7 bases remained unmatched.

This clone was seen more than once but under ten times. The V and J genes are TRBV5-1 and TRBJ2-7; D might be TRBD2 (6 bases). Germline V gene data show CDR1 as SGHRS and CDR2 as YFSETQ. The CDR3 loop spans 15 amino acids. V lost 4 bases and J 3 bases, leaving 17 bases between the germline ends. CDR3 sequence (DNA): TGCGCCAGCAGCCAAAGGGGAGGTCCCGACTACGAGCAGTACTTC. This translates into CASSQRGGPDYEQYF. The full variable domain, rest sourced from reference TRBV5-1 and TRBJ2-7, is KAGVTQTPRYLIKTRGQQVTLSCSPISGHRSVSWYQQTPGQGLQFLFEYFSETQRNKGNFPGRFSGRQFSNSRSEMNVSTLELGDSALYLCASSQRGGPDYEQYFGPGTRLTVT.

This rearrangement joins TRBV19 to TRBJ1-1; D gene uncertain. The V end lost 1 base, the J end lost 0 bases, and 6 bases lay between the germline ends. Germline CDR1 reads LNHDA; CDR2 reads SQIVND (reference sequence). The length of the CDR3 is 14 residues. The CDR3 is CASSIGQLNTEAFF. DNA for the CDR3: TGTGCCAGTAGTATAGGCCAGTTGAACACTGAAGCTTTCTTT. The full variable domain, its missing parts supplied by reference TRBV19 and TRBJ1-1, is DGGITQSPKYLFRKEGQNVTLSCEQNLNHDAMYWYRQDPGQGLRLIYYSQIVNDFQKGDIAEGYSVSREKKESFPLTVTSAQKNPTAFYLCASSIGQLNTEAFFGQGTRLTVV.

This clone appeared once. The chain couples TRBV19 to TRBJ2-2; D ambiguous. Trimming left V 7 bases short and J 1 base short, with 13 bases between. The CDR3 sequence is 15 residues long. CDR1 LNHDA and CDR2 SQIVND come from the germline V gene (reference sequence). The CDR3 protein is CASNTLWRNTGELFF. The CDR3 nucleotides are TGTGCCAGTAACACCCTCTGGAGGAACACCGGGGAGCTGTTTTTT.

The V call is TRBV3-1 (or the pseudogene TRBV3-2), the J call TRBJ1-4; D may be TRBD1 (5 bases). Trimming cost V 1 base and J 5 bases, with 11 bases left between them. This CDR3 comprises 15 residues. Germline V gives CDR1 LGHDT, CDR2 YNNKEL (reference sequence). The CDR3 DNA reads TGTGCCAGCAGCCAAGGGTTCGGGGGAAATGAAAAACTGTTTTTT. It translates to CASSQGFGGNEKLFF.

This chain uses TRBV6-5 with TRBJ1-2; D perhaps matches TRBD1 (5 bases). The ends were cut back, 6 bases at V and 4 bases at J, with 12 bases in the middle. The V gene's germline CDR1 is MNHEY and CDR2 SVGAGI. The CDR3 is 13 amino acids. In nucleotides, the CDR3 is TGTGCCAGCAGGGGGCAGAATCTCTATGGCTACACCTTC. Translation gives CASRGQNLYGYTF.

The gene calls are TRBV5-1 and TRBJ1-1; D gene unclear. The CDR3 is 14 amino acids. Trimming pared 0 bases from V and 5 bases from J, leaving 11 bases between. Germline CDR1 SGHRS, CDR2 YFSETQ. The CDR3 nucleotides are TGCGCCAGCAGCTTGGGCCAGATCGGGACTGAAGCTTTCTTT. This sequence encodes CASSLGQIGTEAFF.

The V and J genes are TRBV18 and TRBJ2-7, with 8 bases lining up with TRBD1. Germline V lookup: CDR1 KGHSH, CDR2 LQKENI. V shed 2 bases, J shed 2 bases, and the junction held 5 bases outside the gene matches. The CDR3 totals 15 residues. CDR3 residues: CASSPGTGRAYEQYF. CDR3 nucleotides: TGTGCCAGCTCACCAGGGACAGGTCGCGCCTACGAGCAGTACTTC.

The chain links TRBV7-9 to TRBJ2-7; 9 positions match TRBD2. Germline V gene sequence: CDR1 SEHNR, CDR2 FQNEAQ (reference sequence). V lost 5 bases to trimming and J lost 6 bases; unmatched junction nucleotides: 17. The CDR3 consists of 17 residues. This CDR3 is CASSPNLGLAGSGEQYF. CDR3 DNA sequence: TGTGCCAGCAGCCCGAATCTTGGGCTAGCGGGGTCGGGCGAGCAGTACTTC.

The V call is TRBV5-5, the J call TRBJ1-4; 7 bases line up with TRBD1. V trimming: 5 bases; J trimming: 3 bases; junction bases outside the gene matches: 4. CDR1 SGHKS and CDR2 YYEKEE come from the germline V gene (reference sequence). This CDR3 comprises 14 residues. The CDR3 DNA is TGTGCCAGCAGGCCCGGGACAGCTAATGAAAAACTGTTTTTT. Encoded protein: CASRPGTANEKLFF.